The rows below give T cell receptor beta chains drawn from one sample of a study of shared clonotypes between healthy human individuals. Clones were sequenced by immunoSEQ multiplex PCR, and TCRdb holds only the in-frame ones, with some missing. The table lists roughly 1,600,000 clones, roughly 98.5% of them singletons. The specimen sequenced was naive CD4+ T cells sorted from blood. The receptors were gathered from a man aged 25 to 40 in good health. Both conserved end residues are part of each CDR3. The order of the fields is D gene, V gene, clone size, J gene, CDR3 DNA, CDR3 protein. D genes are given only for firm matches. Not all rows give a size; the values are once, few, many and, for expanded clones, a class.

TRBD1	TRBV5-1	.	TRBJ2-2	TGCGCCAGCAGCATACAGGGGGATTTCACCGGGGAGCTGTTTTTT	CASSIQGDFTGELFF
.	TRBV2	.	TRBJ1-1	TGTGCCAGCACCCTCGACCAGCTAAACACTGAAGCTTTCTTT	CASTLDQLNTEAFF
.	TRBV28	.	TRBJ2-2	TGTGCCAGCATTGGGGAGCGTCTAACCGGGGAGCTGTTTTTT	CASIGERLTGELFF
.	TRBV5-1	.	TRBJ1-1	TGCGCCAGCAGCTTGGGACACCAGAACACTGAAGCTTTCTTT	CASSLGHQNTEAFF
TRBD1	TRBV6-5	.	TRBJ2-7	TGTGCCAGCAGTCCGACAGGGAGCTCCTACGAGCAGTACTTC	CASSPTGSSYEQYF
.	TRBV5-1	.	TRBJ2-1	TGCGCCAGCAGCTTGGGCAGGAAGGCCGTCAATGAGCAGTTCTTC	CASSLGRKAVNEQFF
TRBD1	TRBV6-6	.	TRBJ2-7	TGTGCCAGCAGGTCACGGGACAGCGAATTTTCCTACGAGCAGTACTTC	CASRSRDSEFSYEQYF
.	TRBV18	.	TRBJ2-1	TGTGCCAGCTCACCCCTCCGGGACGGATACAATGAGCAGTTCTTC	CASSPLRDGYNEQFF
TRBD1	TRBV18	.	TRBJ2-4	TGTGCCAGCTCACCGTTGACAGGGGGAATAGCCAAAAACATTCAGTACTTC	CASSPLTGGIAKNIQYF
TRBD1	TRBV2	.	TRBJ1-1	TGTGCCAGCCAGGGGGTACTGAACACTGAAGCTTTCTTT	CASQGVLNTEAFF
.	TRBV6-1	.	TRBJ2-1	TGTGCCAGCTCCCACAGGGGGGGCTCCTACAATGAGCAGTTCTTC	CASSHRGGSYNEQFF
.	TRBV11-2	.	TRBJ1-1	TGTGCCAGCAGCCTCGCCAGACCGGGGACCACTGAAGCTTTCTTT	CASSLARPGTTEAFF
TRBD2	TRBV5-1	.	TRBJ2-3	TGCGCCAGCAGCTTGGTTGGTAGCGGGGGCACAGATACGCAGTATTTT	CASSLVGSGGTDTQYF
.	TRBV27	.	TRBJ2-5	TGTGCCAGCAGTCGAGGGCCGGGACTCCCGGGGGAGACCCAGTACTTC	CASSRGPGLPGETQYF
.	TRBV2	.	TRBJ2-5	TGTGCCAGCTCCCAGTACCAAGAGACCCAGTACTTC	CASSQYQETQYF
TRBD2	TRBV9	.	TRBJ2-5	TGTGCCAGCAGCCGGGGACTAGCGGGCTCCGAGACCCAGTACTTC	CASSRGLAGSETQYF
.	TRBV11-2	once	TRBJ2-7	TGTGCCAGCAGCTTATCGTCCCTTACCTACGAGCAGTACTTC	CASSLSSLTYEQYF
.	TRBV27	.	TRBJ2-2	TGTGCCAGCAGTTCCTCCGTACGCCCGGGACAGAACACCGGGGAGCTGTTTTTT	CASSSSVRPGQNTGELFF
.	TRBV5-1	.	TRBJ1-4	TGCGCCAGCAGCTTGAACAGAGGAGGTGAAAAACTGTTTTTT	CASSLNRGGEKLFF
TRBD2	TRBV7-9	.	TRBJ2-1	TGTGCCAGCAGCTTCGAGGGACTAGCGGGAACCTCCTACAATGAGCAGTTCTTC	CASSFEGLAGTSYNEQFF
.	TRBV5-1	.	TRBJ1-3	TGCGCCAGCAGCCTGACAGTCTCTGGAAACACCATATATTTT	CASSLTVSGNTIYF
.	TRBV6-5	.	TRBJ2-3	TGTGCCAGCAGTTACCGTACGGGTGTAGATACGCAGTATTTT	CASSYRTGVDTQYF
.	TRBV6-6	.	TRBJ1-2	TGTGCCAGCACAGGGACCCAGGCAAGAGGCTACACCTTC	CASTGTQARGYTF
TRBD1	TRBV4-3	once	TRBJ2-5	TGCGCCAGCAGCCAAGAAGCCAGGGGGCAAGAGACCCAGTACTTC	CASSQEARGQETQYF
.	TRBV25-1	.	TRBJ2-7	TGTGCCAGCAGTAGTCAGGGCCGATCTCAGGAGCAGTACTTC	CASSSQGRSQEQYF
.	TRBV2	.	TRBJ2-1	TGTGCCAGCAGGAGGGGGACCCTTGAGCAGTTCTTC	CASRRGTLEQFF
TRBD1	TRBV29-1	.	TRBJ2-5	TGCAGCGTTGGATCCGGGACAGGGGGTACCCAAGAGACCCAGTACTTC	CSVGSGTGGTQETQYF
TRBD2	TRBV18	once	TRBJ2-1	TGTGCCAGCCTCACTAGCGGGAGGCCAAATGAGCAGTTCTTC	CASLTSGRPNEQFF
.	TRBV28	.	TRBJ1-2	TGTGCCAGCAACCACCCCCCTGGACCGTATGGCTACACCTTC	CASNHPPGPYGYTF
.	TRBV11-2	few	TRBJ2-7	TGTGCCAGCAGCCTTCTGAGACTAGTAGGCTACGAGCAGTACTTC	CASSLLRLVGYEQYF
TRBD2	TRBV7-9	.	TRBJ2-1	TGTGCCAGCAGCTCAGGACTAGCGATATACAATGAGCAGTTCTTC	CASSSGLAIYNEQFF
.	TRBV19	.	TRBJ2-2	.	CASLDKANTGELFF
.	TRBV25-1	.	TRBJ2-7	TGTGCCAGCAACGTTCCGTACGAGCAGTACTTC	CASNVPYEQYF
TRBD2	TRBV2	.	TRBJ2-7	TGTGCCATTAAGTCCGGGACTACAACCTACGAGCAGTACTTC	CAIKSGTTTYEQYF
TRBD1	TRBV7-2	.	TRBJ1-3	TGTGCCAGCAGCCGATCACAGGGGAGAAACACCATATATTTT	CASSRSQGRNTIYF
TRBD2	TRBV5-1	.	TRBJ2-1	TGCGCCAGCAGCTCGGGACTAGCGGGAGGTTACAATGAGCAGTTCTTC	CASSSGLAGGYNEQFF
.	TRBV7-2	.	TRBJ2-3	TGTGCCAGCAGCTCAGTAGCTTCAGATACGCAGTATTTT	CASSSVASDTQYF
.	TRBV9	.	TRBJ2-1	TGTGCCAGCAGCGTAGCAGGGATCCCTTACAATGAGCAGTTCTTC	CASSVAGIPYNEQFF
TRBD1	TRBV6-1	.	TRBJ1-2	TGTGCCATACTGGACAGGGCATTTAACTATGGCTACACCTTC	CAILDRAFNYGYTF
.	TRBV11-2	.	TRBJ2-4	TGTGCCAGCAGCTCCAGGCCCTCACAAGGAAACATTCAGTACTTC	CASSSRPSQGNIQYF